Reported below is one TCR beta chain. This was the immunoSEQ v3 assay. Measured with immunoSEQ multiplex PCR; TCRdb has only the in-frame clones, and not every one. The table lists about 60,000 clones, around 86% of them singletons, with 2.6% in the top ten. The CDR3 sequence is 12 residues long. V dropped 2 bases and J dropped 10 bases, with 11 bases sitting between them. The germline V gene has CDR1 SNHLY and CDR2 FYNNEI. The sample's time point: pre-treatment sample, taken before nivolumab and TIL therapy. The data derive from a study of TIL therapy for anti-PD-1-resistant metastatic lung cancer. The wider study: Median patient age was approximately 59, ranging about 35-85 years. Median tumor mutation burden was about 1.5 mutations per megabase.

This chain connects TRBV2 to TRBJ1-2; unclear D gene. The sequence came from a person aged 25-79 years with non-small cell lung cancer. The starting material was blood, obtained at baseline. The CDR3 DNA follows: TGTGCCAGCAGTGAACCCTTATCTCACTACACCTTC. Protein product: CASSEPLSHYTF.